The 14 T cell receptor beta chains reported below all come from one sample, sequenced in a study of cytomegalovirus exposure and HLA in healthy donors. With 60 Vbeta and 13 Jbeta primers, the PCR was carried out. TCRdb's copy holds only in-frame clones and misses some; the assay was immunoSEQ multiplex PCR. The table records roughly 150,000 clones, about four fifths of them present only once. Sequencing was performed on PBMCs. The origin of the receptors is a man over 45 in good health and CMV-seropositive.

This clone was observed a few times. This same CDR3 is encoded by further DNA sequences in the sample. The chain joins TRBV5-1 to TRBJ2-5; D may be TRBD1 (6 bases). CDR3 size: 14 residues. Trimming left V 0 bases short and J 2 bases short, with 8 bases between. The germline V gene encodes CDR1 SGHRS and CDR2 YFSETQ. CDR3 DNA: TGCGCCAGCAGCTTGGGGACAGCTCAAGAGACCCAGTACTTC. It codes for CASSLGTAQETQYF.

V usage is TRBV2 and J usage is TRBJ1-2; D not certain. The length of the CDR3 is 15 residues. V gave up 3 bases and J gave up 3 bases, with 14 bases separating them. CDR1 SNHLY and CDR2 FYNNEI come from the germline V gene. The CDR3 sequence is CASSDSPSGDYGYTF. The CDR3 coding sequence is TGTGCCAGCAGTGACTCCCCATCCGGGGACTATGGCTACACCTTC.

The rearrangement links TRBV6-5 to TRBJ2-7; no clear D. CDR1 is MNHEY and CDR2 is SVGAGI in the germline V gene. This CDR3 spans 12 amino acids. The V gene lost 4 bases and the J gene lost 1 base, with 5 bases spanning the gap. The CDR3 loop reads CASSSVSYEQYF. CDR3 DNA sequence: TGTGCCAGCAGTTCCGTTTCCTACGAGCAGTACTTC.

This chain uses TRBV27 with TRBJ2-1; TRBD1 aligns across 9 bases. In germline, CDR1 is MNHEY, CDR2 SMNVEV (reference sequence). This CDR3 is 19 amino acids long. The V and J ends lost 0 bases and 0 bases, in that order; junction bases with no gene match: 9. This chain's CDR3 is CASSLSIRGQGSSYNEQFF. The DNA of the CDR3 is TGTGCCAGCAGTTTATCGATAAGAGGACAGGGGAGCTCCTACAATGAGCAGTTCTTC.

V gene TRBV9 combines with J gene TRBJ1-6, with D perhaps TRBD1 (6 bases). Germline-derived CDR1 and CDR2 are SGDLS and YYNGEE. Trimming stripped 6 bases from V and 6 bases from J, with 16 bases between. The CDR3 is 15 amino acids. This CDR3 is CASNPAGAGNSPLHF. For the CDR3, the DNA is TGTGCCAGCAACCCCGCAGGGGCAGGTAATTCACCCCTCCACTTT.

This clone was detected once. The chain links TRBV5-1 to TRBJ1-2; 8 nucleotides match TRBD1. This CDR3 is built from 15 residues. The V and J ends lost 3 bases and 7 bases, in that order; junction bases with no gene match: 11. Germline loops: CDR1 SGHRS, CDR2 YFSETQ. The CDR3 protein is CASSSGQGGSGGYTF. The CDR3 bases are TGCGCCAGCAGCTCAGGACAGGGAGGGTCGGGTGGCTACACCTTC.

The J gene is TRBJ1-5, the V gene TRBV9; unclear D gene. Germline CDR1 and CDR2: SGDLS and YYNGEE. The CDR3 has 14 amino acids. V was pared by 0 bases and J by 4 bases, with 8 bases between. Written as DNA, the CDR3 is TGTGCCAGCAGCGTAGGGAACGGGAATCAGCCCCAGCATTTT. As protein: CASSVGNGNQPQHF.

The chain has TRBV19 and TRBJ1-1; tentative D call: TRBD1 (6 bases). Germline values: CDR1 LNHDA, CDR2 SQIVND (reference sequence). Trimming took 5 bases from V and 3 from J, leaving 10 bases between them. The CDR3 covers 13 residues. The CDR3 loop reads CASSFWGHTEAFF. Written as DNA, the CDR3 is TGTGCCAGTAGTTTCTGGGGGCACACTGAAGCTTTCTTT.

The chain employs TRBV7-6 and TRBJ2-5; 10 bases fit TRBD1. Losses at the gene ends were 11 bases for V and 11 bases for J; bases not matched to a gene: 23. The germline gives CDR1 SGHVS, CDR2 FNYEAQ. The CDR3 runs 16 residues. CDR3 nucleotides: TGTGCCGGGCGGGGACAGGGGACAAGGGGTGGTCAAGAGCAGTACTTC. Its translation: CAGRGQGTRGGQEQYF.

The CDR3 sequence is CASRRTGVQPQHF. In nucleotides, the CDR3 is TGTGCCAGTAGAAGGACAGGTGTCCAGCCCCAGCATTTT. This chain connects TRBV19 to TRBJ1-5, with 7 bases that match TRBD1. The V and J ends lost 6 bases and 7 bases, in that order; junction bases with no gene match: 6. The CDR3 contains 13 residues. Looked up from germline, CDR1 is LNHDA and CDR2 is SQIVND (reference sequence).

The rearrangement joins TRBV6-6 to TRBJ2-1; D possibly corresponds to TRBD1 (6 bases). From germline, CDR1 is MNHNY and CDR2 SVGAGI (reference sequence). The V and J ends lost 4 bases and 9 bases respectively, with 16 bases between them. This CDR3 comprises 14 residues. The CDR3 coding sequence is TGTGCCAGCAGTTCCCCCTCAGGGGCTATTGAGCAGTTCTTC. Translation gives CASSSPSGAIEQFF.

The V call is TRBV6-6, the J call TRBJ1-1; D uncertain. The CDR3 runs to 14 residues. Trimming removed 0 bases at V and 1 base at J, with 6 bases between. The germline V gene has CDR1 MNHNY and CDR2 SVGAGI (reference sequence). CDR3 nucleotides: TGTGCCAGCAGTTACTCGAGTAAGAACACTGAAGCTTTCTTT. Its translation: CASSYSSKNTEAFF.

This rearrangement joins TRBV5-4 to TRBJ1-3; D is unclear. The ends were cut back, 0 bases at V and 0 bases at J, with 4 bases in the middle. The CDR3 is made up of 14 amino acids. CDR1 and CDR2 from the germline V gene are SGHNT and YYREEE (reference sequence). In DNA form, the CDR3 reads TGTGCCAGCAGCTTGGACAGCTCTGGAAACACCATATATTTT. Protein sequence: CASSLDSSGNTIYF.

V is TRBV6-1 and J is TRBJ2-5, with 7 bases fitting TRBD2. V was pared by 6 bases and J by 3 bases, with 4 bases of the junction left unmatched. CDR3 size: 13 residues. CDR1 is MNHNS and CDR2 is SASEGT in the germline V gene. CDR3 region: CASRDRGEETQYF. In DNA, the CDR3 is TGTGCCAGCAGAGACCGGGGGGAAGAGACCCAGTACTTC.